The 3 T cell receptor beta chains listed next were all sequenced from one sample in a study of T-cell reconstitution after alpha-beta-depleted transplantation in children. It was with unique molecular identifiers that the TCRbeta library was prepared. TCRdb called the PCR reads again in MiXCR, with one record for every CDR3 protein. The sample has some 460,000 distinct CDR3 sequences; around 15% are singletons. The specimen comprised PBMCs, mostly from graft donor cells, sampled 360 days after TCRalphabeta/CD19-depleted stem cell transplant. The receptor set was obtained from a boy in the first two years of life who had a stem cell transplant for Wiskott-Aldrich syndrome, so the T cells may come from the graft donor.

This clonotype was found once. V and J are TRBV5-1 and TRBJ1-4, with 10 bases identical to TRBD1. Germline V lookup: CDR1 SGHRS, CDR2 YFSETQ. V was clipped by 1 base and J by 6 bases; unmatched bases: 6. The CDR3 covers 16 residues. CDR3 sequence (DNA): TGCGCCAGCAGCTTGTCGGGACAGGGGTGGGATGAAAAACTGTTTTTT. It is translated as CASSLSGQGWDEKLFF.

This chain uses TRBV7-9 with TRBJ2-1, with a possible D match to TRBD2 (6 bases). The CDR3 loop spans 16 amino acids. Germline V gives CDR1 SEHNR, CDR2 FQNEAQ (reference sequence). With 1 base removed from V and 5 bases from J, the gap between germline ends came to 15 bases. CDR3 in DNA: TGTGCCAGCAGCTTAGTGGACTACGGGTCACACAATGAGCAGTTCTTC. This sequence encodes CASSLVDYGSHNEQFF. Variable domain in full (rest from reference TRBV7-9 and TRBJ2-1): DTGVSQNPRHKITKRGQNVTFRCDPISEHNRLYWYRQTLGQGPEFLTYFQNEAQLEKSRLLSDRFSAERPKGSFSTLEIQRTEQGDSAMYLCASSLVDYGSHNEQFFGPGTRLTVL.

Only a few counts were recorded for this clonotype. The V call is TRBV6-2 or TRBV6-3, the J call TRBJ1-3; D gene uncertain. CDR3 length equals 13 residues. The V and J ends lost 6 bases and 0 bases respectively, with 6 bases between them. Germline V lookup: CDR1 MNHEY, CDR2 SVGEGT. The DNA for the CDR3 is TGTGCCAGCAGCCACAACTCTGGAAACACCATATATTTT. It is translated as CASSHNSGNTIYF.